This passage covers 28 T cell receptor beta chains from one sample sequenced in a study of patients and donors after allogeneic stem cell transplantation. MiXCR, run by TCRdb on the RT-PCR reads, gives a single entry per CDR3 protein. The data hold several thousand distinct CDR3 sequences, with 20% to 25% observed a single time. Input material: blood, either unsorted or a sorted T cell fraction (not recorded which). All receptors come from a human donor who was either an allogeneic HSCT recipient or a stem cell or donor lymphocyte infusion donor (not recorded which). It is not recorded whose cells these are; they may come from a transplant donor.

This clonotype is labeled medium-sized. The rearrangement uses TRBV11-2 and TRBJ1-1; 8 bases map to TRBD1. V dropped 4 bases and J dropped 4; count of bases not matched to a gene: 5. The length of the CDR3 is 14 residues. Germline loops: CDR1 SGHAT, CDR2 FQNNGV. DNA for the CDR3: TGTGCCAGCAGCTGGACAGGGCGGACCACTGAAGCTTTCTTT. The encoded protein is CASSWTGRTTEAFF.

This rearrangement joins TRBV12-3 or TRBV12-4 to TRBJ1-1; the D gene is possibly TRBD1 (6 bases). This CDR3 comprises 13 residues. With 5 bases removed from V and 5 bases from J, the gap between germline ends came to 12 bases. The CDR3 DNA reads as TGTGCCAGCAGTACAGGGAGAGGGACTGAAGCTTTCTTT. It yields the protein CASSTGRGTEAFF.

The chain couples TRBV19 to TRBJ2-5, with 9 bases fitting TRBD1. J was trimmed by 3 bases and V by 4 bases; bases with no gene match: 0. Germline lookup yields CDR1 LNHDA and CDR2 SQIVND (reference sequence). CDR3 length: 13 amino acids. CDR3 sequence reads: CASSRDREETQYF. In nucleotides, the CDR3 is TGTGCCAGTAGTAGGGACAGGGAAGAGACCCAGTACTTC.

Judged by abundance, this clonotype is medium-sized. V and J are TRBV5-1 and TRBJ2-3; 11 bases agree with TRBD2. J gave up 1 base and V 3 bases, and 4 bases lay outside the gene matches. Germline values: CDR1 SGHRS, CDR2 YFSETQ. The CDR3 consists of 16 residues. The CDR3 protein is CASSSLTSGGTDTQYF. The DNA of the CDR3 is TGCGCCAGCAGCTCGCTGACTAGCGGGGGCACAGATACGCAGTATTTT.

By sample share, this clonotype is large. The J gene is TRBJ2-1, the V gene TRBV3-1; a possible D gene is TRBD2 (6 bases). The germline CDR1 and CDR2 sequences are LGHDT and YNNKEL (reference sequence). Trimming removed 4 bases from V and 9 bases from J, with 13 bases in between. The CDR3 is 13 amino acids. In nucleotides, the CDR3 is TGTGCCAGCAGCCTTATCGGGGGAACTGAGCAGTTCTTC. Residues: CASSLIGGTEQFF.

The chain couples TRBV3-1 to TRBJ2-1; D gene uncertain. In germline, CDR1 is LGHDT, CDR2 YNNKEL (reference sequence). With 6 bases removed from V and 6 bases from J, the gap between germline ends came to 15 bases. CDR3 length: 14 residues. CDR3 loop: CASSHYIGVNEQFF. CDR3 sequence (DNA): TGTGCCAGCAGTCACTACATTGGGGTCAATGAGCAGTTCTTC.

This clonotype was observed a handful of times. This chain links TRBV7-3 with TRBJ2-3, with 7 bases lining up with TRBD1. After removal of 5 bases from V and 2 bases from J, the junction contained 7 bases not matched to a gene. This CDR3 has 15 amino acids. Germline V CDR1 and CDR2: SGHTA, FQGTGA. CDR3 sequence: CASSHLGTDTDTQYF. For the CDR3, the DNA is TGTGCCAGCAGCCACCTCGGGACAGACACAGATACGCAGTATTTT. The full variable domain, with the rest looked up from reference TRBV7-3 and TRBJ2-3, is GAGVSQTPSNKVTEKGKYVELRCDPISGHTALYWYRQSLGQGPEFLIYFQGTGAADDSGLPNDRFFAVRPEGSVSTLKIQRTERGDSAVYLCASSHLGTDTDTQYFGPGTRLTVL.

This clonotype occurred a few times. V and J are TRBV30 and TRBJ2-7; D gene uncertain. V lost 3 bases and J 2 bases, leaving 14 bases between the germline ends. There are 14 residues in the CDR3. Germline CDR1 and CDR2: GTSNPN and SVGIG (reference sequence). In DNA, the CDR3 is TGTGCCTGGAGCCCCAAGTTGACCACCTACGAGCAGTACGTC. Encoded protein: CAWSPKLTTYEQYV.

The chain recombines TRBV11-1 with TRBJ2-5; 8 nucleotides agree with TRBD2. This CDR3 is 14 amino acids long. V gave up 1 base and J gave up 5 bases; unmatched junction bases: 3. Germline V gene data show CDR1 as SGHAT and CDR2 as FQDESV (reference sequence). CDR3 sequence (DNA): TGTGCCAGCAGCTTAGTGTCTAGCGGGGAGACCCAGTACTTC. This gives the protein CASSLVSSGETQYF. Complete variable domain (other parts from reference TRBV11-1 and TRBJ2-5): EAEVAQSPRYKITEKSQAVAFWCDPISGHATLYWYRQILGQGPELLVQFQDESVVDDSQLPKDRFSAERLKGVDSTLKIQPAELGDSAMYLCASSLVSSGETQYFGPGTRLLVL.

The chain uses TRBV7-2 and TRBJ2-6; 10 nucleotides match TRBD1. J gave up 2 bases and V 3 bases, and 10 bases lay outside the gene matches. The CDR3 length is 19 residues. In germline, CDR1 is SGHTA, CDR2 FQGNSA. The CDR3 DNA is TGTGCCAGCAGCTTGGCACGGGACAGGGGAAGTACTGGGGCCAACGTCCTGACTTTC. As protein: CASSLARDRGSTGANVLTF.

This clonotype is deemed medium-sized (0.01 to 0.1%). CDR3 in amino acids: CSALRSDSAWEQYF. CDR3 sequence (DNA): TGCAGTGCCCTGAGGAGCGATTCTGCGTGGGAGCAGTACTTC. The genes are TRBV20-1 and TRBJ2-7; no definite D call. The CDR3 spans 14 residues. Trimming took off 6 bases at V and 7 bases at J, with 22 bases between the two ends. Germline V CDR1 and CDR2: DFQATT, SNEGSKA (reference sequence).

The V call is TRBV30, the J call TRBJ2-7, with D unclear. The CDR3 covers 11 residues. V was cut by 3 bases and J by 6 bases, with 9 bases left in between. In germline, CDR1 is GTSNPN, CDR2 SVGIG (reference sequence). In DNA form, the CDR3 reads TGTGCCTGGAGCCTACCTGGCGAGCAGTACTTC. Translating it yields CAWSLPGEQYF.

This clonotype was observed a few times. The rearrangement joins TRBV7-9 to TRBJ2-1, with 11 bases lining up with TRBD2. This CDR3 region has 15 residues. CDR1 is SEHNR and CDR2 is FQNEAQ in the germline V gene (reference sequence). V shed 5 bases, J shed 10 bases, and the junction held 10 bases outside the gene matches. This CDR3 is CASSPGTSGKGEQFF. The CDR3, as DNA: TGTGCCAGCAGCCCCGGGACTAGCGGTAAAGGGGAGCAGTTCTTC.

The J gene is TRBJ2-2, the V gene TRBV7-2, with D hard to call. V dropped 2 bases and J dropped 4 bases, with 8 bases sitting between them. The V gene's germline CDR1 is SGHTA and CDR2 FQGNSA. The CDR3 is made up of 14 amino acids. The CDR3 DNA sequence: TGTGCCAGCAGCTTACGTCCGGGCACCGGGGAGCTGTTTTTT. It yields the protein CASSLRPGTGELFF.

There are a few counts of this clonotype. J is TRBJ2-7 and V is TRBV27; 7 nucleotides match TRBD2. V was clipped by 9 bases and J by 3 bases; unmatched bases: 11. Germline V gene sequence: CDR1 MNHEY, CDR2 SMNVEV (reference sequence). The CDR3 extends over 14 amino acids. The CDR3 region has the DNA TGTGCCAGGCGGGGGACCCAGATCGGCTACGAGCAGTACTTC. Its protein is CARRGTQIGYEQYF.

The chain employs TRBV10-1 and TRBJ1-1; D call uncertain. This CDR3 has 13 amino acids. Germline V CDR1 and CDR2: WNHNN, SYGVQD (reference sequence). The V gene lost 6 bases and the J gene lost 1 base, with 9 bases spanning the gap. This CDR3 is CASSLDRNTEAFF. The CDR3 DNA reads as TGCGCCAGCAGCCTTGATAGGAACACTGAAGCTTTCTTT.

The rearrangement joins TRBV7-2 to TRBJ2-5; D is unclear. CDR3 length: 13 amino acids. Per the germline V gene, CDR1 is SGHTA and CDR2 is FQGNSA. V gave up 0 bases and J gave up 5 bases, with 7 bases separating them. The CDR3 DNA is TGTGCCAGCAGCTTAGCCCCTGCTGAGACCCAGTACTTC. Translated, it gives CASSLAPAETQYF.

This clonotype was picked up a small number of times. This chain uses TRBV10-3 with TRBJ2-1, with D possibly being TRBD1 (6 bases). The V gene's germline CDR1 is ENHRY and CDR2 SYGVKD. The germline V and J ends were trimmed by 3 bases and 0 bases, with 15 bases remaining between them. The length of the CDR3 is 17 residues. The CDR3 region has the DNA TGTGCCATCAGTGACCCGGCAGGGGCGGGCTCCTACAATGAGCAGTTCTTC. It is translated as CAISDPAGAGSYNEQFF.

This clonotype was recorded a few times. The CDR3, as DNA: TGTGCCAGCAGTCCTACAGGTCCTAGGGAGACCCAGTACTTC. Translating it yields CASSPTGPRETQYF. The rearrangement uses TRBV12-3 or TRBV12-4 and TRBJ2-5; D might be TRBD1 (5 bases). V lost 5 bases and J lost 5, with 15 bases in between. CDR3 length: 14 residues.

The chain carries TRBV5-6 and TRBJ2-2, with no clear D. Between the trimmed V and J ends, which lost 4 bases and 5 bases, there was a span of 15 bases. Germline-derived CDR1 and CDR2 are SGHDT and YYEEEE. The CDR3 consists of 15 residues. This CDR3 reads CASSLGRLVTGELFF. DNA for the CDR3: TGTGCCAGCAGCCTCGGGCGATTAGTAACCGGGGAGCTGTTTTTT.

By sample share, this clonotype is large. The V call is TRBV7-3, the J call TRBJ2-1; D perhaps matches TRBD1 (6 bases). This CDR3 has 13 residues. Germline CDR1 is SGHTA and CDR2 is FQGTGA. The V and J ends lost 3 bases and 10 bases respectively, with 13 bases between them. The CDR3 loop reads CASSFSLGTEQFF. DNA of the CDR3: TGTGCCAGCAGCTTTTCCTTGGGGACAGAGCAGTTCTTC.

This clonotype was observed a few times. J is TRBJ2-3 and V is TRBV25-1, with 8 nucleotides matching TRBD1. J gave up 4 bases and V 6 bases, and 3 bases lay outside the gene matches. CDR3 length: 13 amino acids. CDR1 MGHDK and CDR2 SYGVNS come from the germline V gene. The DNA for the CDR3 is TGTGCCAGCAGCAGGGGGCTGGCAGATACGCAGTATTTT. It codes for CASSRGLADTQYF.

This clonotype occurred a few times. The chain has TRBV5-4 and TRBJ2-3; D is perhaps TRBD2 (5 bases). CDR1 is SGHNT, CDR2 YYREEE, per germline (reference sequence). The CDR3 runs to 14 residues. V lost 0 bases, J lost 2 bases, and 7 bases lay in between. The CDR3: CASSLGRDTDTQYF. In DNA form, the CDR3 reads TGTGCCAGCAGCTTGGGTCGGGACACAGATACGCAGTATTTT. Drawing the rest from reference TRBV5-4 and TRBJ2-3, the complete variable domain is ETGVTQSPTHLIKTRGQQVTLRCSSQSGHNTVSWYQQALGQGPQFIFQYYREEENGRGNFPPRFSGLQFPNYSSELNVNALELDDSALYLCASSLGRDTDTQYFGPGTRLTVL.

V usage is TRBV24-1 and J usage is TRBJ2-4; D perhaps matches TRBD1 (7 bases). Germline V CDR1 and CDR2: KGHDR, SFDVKD. The CDR3 contains 14 residues. Trimming cost V 9 bases and J 2 bases, with 13 bases left between them. The CDR3 spells CATSQGGSKNIQYF. In DNA form, the CDR3 reads TGTGCCACCTCTCAGGGGGGTTCCAAAAACATTCAGTACTTC.

The J gene is TRBJ2-3, the V gene TRBV5-1; 10 nucleotides match TRBD1. This CDR3 region has 15 residues. Per germline, CDR1 SGHRS and CDR2 YFSETQ. With V trimmed by 7 bases and J by 1 base, 6 bases remained unmatched. The CDR3 coding sequence is TGCGCCAGCGCGTCCGGGACAGGGGGCACAGATACGCAGTATTTT. Its translation is CASASGTGGTDTQYF. Looking up the rest from reference TRBV5-1 and TRBJ2-3 gives the full variable domain: KAGVTQTPRYLIKTRGQQVTLSCSPISGHRSVSWYQQTPGQGLQFLFEYFSETQRNKGNFPGRFSGRQFSNSRSEMNVSTLELGDSALYLCASASGTGGTDTQYFGPGTRLTVL.

This clonotype occurred a few times. The conserved phenylalanine or tryptophan normally closing the CDR3 is absent here, so this likely arose from a read error. The chain couples TRBV5-1 to TRBJ1-1, with D hard to call. The germline V and J ends were trimmed by 1 base and 3 bases, with 16 bases remaining between them. The CDR3 is made up of 16 amino acids. The V gene's germline CDR1 is SGHRS and CDR2 YFSETQ. The CDR3 nucleotides read TGCGCCAGCAGCTTGACGGGATTCGTTGGGGACACTGAAGCTTTCTCT. Its protein is CASSLTGFVGDTEAFS.

The V gene is TRBV24-1, the J gene TRBJ2-3; 9 bases align to TRBD2. In germline, CDR1 is KGHDR, CDR2 SFDVKD. The CDR3 sequence is 14 residues long. J was trimmed by 7 bases and V by 8 bases; bases with no gene match: 9. In DNA form, the CDR3 reads TGTGCCACCATGCCTAGCGGGGCTGTTCATACGCAGTATTTT. This gives the protein CATMPSGAVHTQYF.

V gene TRBV25-1 combines with J gene TRBJ2-7, with a tentative D call TRBD1 (6 bases). Trimming removed 5 bases at V and 2 bases at J, with 13 bases between. The CDR3 is 14 residues long. In germline, CDR1 is MGHDK, CDR2 SYGVNS. The CDR3 protein is CASSSGEGPYEQYF. CDR3 coding DNA: TGTGCCAGCAGTTCAGGGGAAGGCCCCTACGAGCAGTACTTC.